The source of this TCR beta chain is a study of cytomegalovirus exposure and HLA in healthy donors. Study-wide findings and caveats: In a later analysis, V- and J-gene trimming of beta chains associated with a DCLRE1C missense variant, replicated independently. In a later analysis, donors in an Asian-associated ancestry cluster reportedly had fewer N-insertions in productive TCRs than the cohort mean. Some V segments could not be told apart, so they were left out, TRBV6-2 and TRBV6-3 among them.

Concerning this clone: The antigen is unknown.

Trimming shortened V by 0 bases and J by 1 base, and 7 bases separated the two germline ends. Germline V gene lookup returns CDR1 SGDLS and CDR2 YYNGEE. CDR3 length equals 14 residues. The PCR contained 60 Vbeta and 13 Jbeta primers. This table comes from immunoSEQ multiplex PCR, and its TCRdb copy is limited to in-frame clones, with some not included. The sample records under 200,000 clones, about 80% being singletons. Sequencing used PBMCs. This sequence was found in a man between 60 and 75 years old in good health and CMV-seronegative. The chain links TRBV9 to TRBJ1-1, with D perhaps TRBD1 (5 bases). CDR3 nucleotide sequence: TGTGCCAGCAGCGTAGCGACAGCGAACACTGAAGCTTTCTTT. It codes for CASSVATANTEAFF.